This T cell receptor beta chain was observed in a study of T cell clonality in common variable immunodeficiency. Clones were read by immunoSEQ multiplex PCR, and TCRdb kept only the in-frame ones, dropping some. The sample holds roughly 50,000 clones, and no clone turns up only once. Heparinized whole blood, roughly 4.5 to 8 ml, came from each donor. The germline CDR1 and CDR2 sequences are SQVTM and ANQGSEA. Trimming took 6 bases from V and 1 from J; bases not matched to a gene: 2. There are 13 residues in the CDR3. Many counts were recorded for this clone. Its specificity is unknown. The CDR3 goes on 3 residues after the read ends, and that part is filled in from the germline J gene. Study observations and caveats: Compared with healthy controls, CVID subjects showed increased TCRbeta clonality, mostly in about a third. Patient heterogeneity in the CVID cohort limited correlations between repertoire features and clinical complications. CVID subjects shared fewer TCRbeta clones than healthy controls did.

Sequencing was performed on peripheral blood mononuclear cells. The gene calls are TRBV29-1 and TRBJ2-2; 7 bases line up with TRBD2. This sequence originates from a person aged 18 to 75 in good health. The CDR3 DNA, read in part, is TGCAGCGTCGGACTAGTGAACACCGGGGAG. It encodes CSVGLVNTGE. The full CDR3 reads CSVGLVNTGELFF.